The clone carrying this T cell receptor beta chain showed up just once. Germline V gives CDR1 ENHRY, CDR2 SYGVKD. The V segment lost 1 base and the J segment 3 bases; nucleotides outside the gene matches: 1. The CDR3 extends over 15 amino acids. One entry per CDR3 protein results from TCRdb running MiXCR on the 5' RACE reads. Here the sample spans under 550,000 distinct CDR3 sequences, around a fifth being singletons. This sample was included in a study of T cells after yellow fever vaccination. The gene calls are TRBV10-3 and TRBJ2-2, with TRBD1 identical over 8 bases. The sample was PBMCs, taken approximately 20 days after the first yellow fever vaccination. The TCR comes from a man younger than 35 who received the YFV17D yellow fever vaccine. In DNA form, the CDR3 reads TGTGCCATCAGTGAGTTGACAGGGGACACCGGGGAGCTGTTTTTT. This sequence encodes CAISELTGDTGELFF.